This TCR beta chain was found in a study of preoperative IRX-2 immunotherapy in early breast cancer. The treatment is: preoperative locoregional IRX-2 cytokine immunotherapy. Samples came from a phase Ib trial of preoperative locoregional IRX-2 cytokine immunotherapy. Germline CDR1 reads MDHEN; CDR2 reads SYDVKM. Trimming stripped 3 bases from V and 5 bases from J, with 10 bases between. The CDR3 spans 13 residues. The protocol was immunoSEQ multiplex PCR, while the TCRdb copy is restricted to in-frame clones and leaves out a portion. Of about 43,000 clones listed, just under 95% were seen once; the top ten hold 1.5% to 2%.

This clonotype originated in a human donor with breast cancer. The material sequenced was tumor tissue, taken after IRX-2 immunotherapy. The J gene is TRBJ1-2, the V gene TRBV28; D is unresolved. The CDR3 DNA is TGTGCCAGCAGTTTCCTATTAAGTTATGGCTACACCTTC. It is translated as CASSFLLSYGYTF.